This TCR beta chain was captured by sequencing in a study of molecular identifiers for immune sequencing clone quantification. Study observations and caveats: The study found clones above 20 RNA copies held over 98% of effector molecules and under 1% in naive cells.

With listed TCR primers and previously described methods, bulk TCR libraries were prepared. TCRdb re-called the PCR reads through MiXCR, storing one row per CDR3 protein. The data show over 550,000 distinct CDR3 sequences, 25% seen once. This clonotype has at least ten counts. The antigen is unknown. Germline CDR1 and CDR2: LNHDA and SQIVND (reference sequence). CDR3 length equals 15 residues. Between the trimmed V and J ends, which lost 0 bases and 2 bases, there was a span of 10 bases. Sorted cell numbers of about 17,000 to 1,000,000, with 10%, 30% or 50% RNA, served as input for naive CD8 libraries.

The sample was naive CD8+ T cells from blood, with Jurkat cell RNA spiked in. Subset described: FACS-sorted CD8+CD4-CCR7+CD45RA+ naive T cells. This chain uses TRBV19 with TRBJ1-1; D is possibly TRBD1 (5 bases). This TCR was recovered from a human donor in good health. Some libraries in this study had Jurkat cell RNA spiked in. The chain's CDR3 is CASSIDPGLNTEAFF. The CDR3 DNA reads as TGTGCCAGTAGTATAGATCCAGGGTTAAACACTGAAGCTTTCTTT. The full variable domain, rest sourced from reference TRBV19 and TRBJ1-1, is DGGITQSPKYLFRKEGQNVTLSCEQNLNHDAMYWYRQDPGQGLRLIYYSQIVNDFQKGDIAEGYSVSREKKESFPLTVTSAQKNPTAFYLCASSIDPGLNTEAFFGQGTRLTVV.